A selection of T cell receptor beta chains follows, all from one sample in a study of pediatric ulcerative colitis. TCRdb keeps only in-frame clones here, not all; method: immunoSEQ multiplex PCR. The data contain approximately 10,000 clones, around nine tenths of them singletons. Sequences were obtained from blood. The receptors were gathered from a girl aged 5 to 17 with moderate ulcerative colitis. Both conserved end residues are part of each CDR3. A D gene is named only where the DNA matches it firmly. Part of the rows lack a size; the others show once, few, many or a class for expanded clones.

d_call	v_call	j_call	clone_size	cdr3_nt	cdr3_aa
.	TRBV5-1	TRBJ2-7	.	TGCGCCAGCAGCTTCGGACTGGTAGCCCTCGAGCAGTACTTC	CASSFGLVALEQYF
TRBD1	TRBV4-1	TRBJ1-2	.	TGCGCCAGCAGCCAAAGGGACTTCGGGACAGGGTTTGACGGCTACACCTTC	CASSQRDFGTGFDGYTF
.	TRBV11-2	TRBJ1-6	.	TGTGCCAGCAGCTTAGAGGGTGGTGGAAATTCACCCCTCCACTTT	CASSLEGGGNSPLHF
.	TRBV9	TRBJ1-1	.	TGTGCCAGCAGCGTAGAGGGGGGACGTACTGAAGCTTTCTTT	CASSVEGGRTEAFF
TRBD1	TRBV28	TRBJ1-1	.	TGTGCCAGCAGCGAACAGGGGGCTAGGTCTTTCTTT	CASSEQGARSFF
TRBD2	TRBV11-3	TRBJ2-4	.	TGTGCCAGCAGCCCGAGCGGGGCCGGGGGAAACATTCAGTACTTC	CASSPSGAGGNIQYF
.	TRBV4-1	TRBJ1-1	few	TGCGCCAGCAGCCAAGGGTCACGGGGGGAAGCTTTCTTT	CASSQGSRGEAFF
.	TRBV18	TRBJ2-7	.	TGTGCCAGCTCACCTAGCCAGAGCTCCTACGAGCAGTACTTC	CASSPSQSSYEQYF
.	TRBV5-1	TRBJ2-7	.	TGCGCCAGCAGGTCGGGGGTCTACGAGCAGTACTTC	CASRSGVYEQYF
.	TRBV29-1	TRBJ1-2	.	TGCAGCGTTGACCCCGCCGACACCTTC	CSVDPADTF
TRBD1	TRBV6-1	TRBJ1-1	.	TGTGCCAGCAGTCAGACAGGGGCGGACACTGAAGCTTTCTTT	CASSQTGADTEAFF
TRBD1	TRBV14	TRBJ2-5	.	TGTGCCAGCAGACGACAGGGTCAAGAGACCCAGTACTTC	CASRRQGQETQYF
.	TRBV7-8	TRBJ1-6	.	TGTGCCAGCAGCTTAATGCCATCCAATTCACCCCTCCACTTT	CASSLMPSNSPLHF
.	TRBV6-5	TRBJ2-7	.	TGTGCCAGCAGTTACGAGGCGGGCGAGCAGTACTTC	CASSYEAGEQYF
TRBD2	TRBV10-1	TRBJ2-3	.	TGCGCCAGCAGTACGGGACTAGCAGATACGCAGTATTTT	CASSTGLADTQYF
TRBD1	TRBV7-9	TRBJ2-7	.	TGTGCCAGCAGCGGGGACAGCTTCTCCTACGAGCAGTACTTC	CASSGDSFSYEQYF
.	TRBV11-2	TRBJ1-4	.	TGTGCCAGCAGCTTTAAGAGGGGCCTTCCTCCTATCTGGGAAAAACTGTTTTTT	CASSFKRGLPPIWEKLFF
TRBD1	TRBV11-2	TRBJ2-2	.	TGTGCCAGCAGACTGGGACAGGGGAACACCGGGGAGCTGTTTTTT	CASRLGQGNTGELFF
TRBD1	TRBV4-1	TRBJ1-1	.	TGCGCCAGCAGCCCCCCACCGGGACAGGGGATTACTGAAGCTTTCTTT	CASSPPPGQGITEAFF
TRBD2	TRBV28	TRBJ2-1	.	TGTGCCAGCAGTTATGGAGGGACTAGCGGGAGGGCAAGATACAATGAGCAGTTCTTC	CASSYGGTSGRARYNEQFF
.	TRBV6-1	TRBJ2-2	.	TGTGCCAGCAGTCTGACGTCCGGGGAGCTGTTTTTT	CASSLTSGELFF
.	TRBV18	TRBJ2-1	.	TGTGCCAGCTCACTTATCCGGACGGACGGCCTGGTTGACGACTTTCCTTACAATGAGCAGTTCTTC	CASSLIRTDGLVDDFPYNEQFF
.	TRBV5-4	TRBJ2-2	.	TGTGCCAGCAGCTTGGGATGGGGCATTGCCGGGGAGCTGTTTTTT	CASSLGWGIAGELFF
.	TRBV19	TRBJ2-7	.	TGTGCCAGTAGTATCGGTCGGGGAAGGAATCACGAGCAGTACTTC	CASSIGRGRNHEQYF
.	TRBV18	TRBJ2-1	.	TGTGCCAGCTCACCACCGAGGACTCATTACAATGAGCAGTTCTTC	CASSPPRTHYNEQFF
TRBD1	TRBV9	TRBJ2-7	.	TGTGCCAGCAGCGCCACAGGGGGATCCTACGAGCAGTACTTC	CASSATGGSYEQYF
.	TRBV6-1	TRBJ2-7	.	TGTGCCAGCAGTGAGGTGGACAGTTACTACGAGCAGTACTTC	CASSEVDSYYEQYF
.	TRBV7-2	TRBJ2-5	.	TGTGCCAGCAGAGATCGGCTCCAGGAACGGGCCCAGTACTTC	CASRDRLQERAQYF
.	TRBV9	TRBJ1-1	.	TGTGCCAGCAGCGTAGCAGGGTATACTGAAGCTTTCTTT	CASSVAGYTEAFF
TRBD2	TRBV30	TRBJ2-7	.	TGTGCCTGGAGTGGGAAGACTAGCGGGTTTCTTACGTACGAGCAGTACTTC	CAWSGKTSGFLTYEQYF
.	TRBV19	TRBJ2-7	.	TGTGCCAGTAGTATTTATCGGGGAGACGAGCAGTACTTC	CASSIYRGDEQYF
TRBD1	TRBV28	TRBJ1-5	few	TGTGCCAGCAGTGGACAGGGCTATCAGCCCCAGCATTTT	CASSGQGYQPQHF
TRBD1	TRBV6-4	TRBJ1-5	.	TGTGCCAGCAGCATTCCGGGACAGGGTTGGCGCAATCAGCCCCAGCATTTT	CASSIPGQGWRNQPQHF
.	TRBV15	TRBJ1-6	once	TGTGCCTCGAAAAGGGGGAGCTCCTATAATTCACCCCTCCACTTT	CASKRGSSYNSPLHF
.	TRBV2	TRBJ2-5	.	TGTGCCAGCACCCTCCAAGAGACCCAGTACTTC	CASTLQETQYF
.	TRBV6-1	TRBJ1-1	.	TGTGCCAGCAGCCCTACACTGAACACTGAAGCTTTCTTT	CASSPTLNTEAFF
.	TRBV9	TRBJ2-7	.	TGTGCCAGCAGCGCCACAGCTCACTCCTACGAGCAGTACTTC	CASSATAHSYEQYF
TRBD1	TRBV2	TRBJ1-1	.	TGTGCCAGCAGTCAGGGGGGTAGTGGCACTGAAGCTTTCTTT	CASSQGGSGTEAFF
.	TRBV6-1	TRBJ2-1	once	TGTGCCAGCAGGGGGTTAAGGGCGGGGTACAATGAGCAGTTCTTC	CASRGLRAGYNEQFF
.	TRBV6-5	TRBJ1-5	.	TGTGCCACCCGTCACGGAGTTTTTTTAAATCAGCCCCAGCATTTT	CATRHGVFLNQPQHF
.	TRBV6-5	TRBJ1-2	.	TGTGCCAGCAGTTGGGACGTCAGGGGCGCCAACTATGGCTACACCTTC	CASSWDVRGANYGYTF
TRBD1	TRBV6-5	TRBJ2-1	once	TGTGCCAGCGGAGACAGGGGTGAGCAGTTCTTC	CASGDRGEQFF
TRBD2	TRBV5-1	TRBJ2-7	.	TGCGCCAGCAGCTGGGCGGGGGATATCTACGAGCAGTACTTC	CASSWAGDIYEQYF